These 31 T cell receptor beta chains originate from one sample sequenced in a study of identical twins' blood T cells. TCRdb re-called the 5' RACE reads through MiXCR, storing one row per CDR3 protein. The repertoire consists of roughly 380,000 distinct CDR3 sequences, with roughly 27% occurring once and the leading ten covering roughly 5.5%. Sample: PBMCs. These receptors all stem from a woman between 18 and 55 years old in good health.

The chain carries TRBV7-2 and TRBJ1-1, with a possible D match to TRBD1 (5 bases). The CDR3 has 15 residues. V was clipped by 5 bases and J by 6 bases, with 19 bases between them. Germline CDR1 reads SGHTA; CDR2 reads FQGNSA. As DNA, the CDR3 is TGTGCCAGCAGCCCTAGACAGTGCGGCTCTGCTGAAGCTTTCTTT. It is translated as CASSPRQCGSAEAFF.

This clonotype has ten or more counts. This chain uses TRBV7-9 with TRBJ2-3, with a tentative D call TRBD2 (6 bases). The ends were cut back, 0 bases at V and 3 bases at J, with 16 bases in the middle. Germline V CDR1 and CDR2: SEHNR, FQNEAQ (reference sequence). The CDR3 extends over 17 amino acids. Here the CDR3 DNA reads TGTGCCAGCAGCTTAGCGAAACGCGGCGGGGAAACAGATACGCAGTATTTT. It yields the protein CASSLAKRGGETDTQYF.

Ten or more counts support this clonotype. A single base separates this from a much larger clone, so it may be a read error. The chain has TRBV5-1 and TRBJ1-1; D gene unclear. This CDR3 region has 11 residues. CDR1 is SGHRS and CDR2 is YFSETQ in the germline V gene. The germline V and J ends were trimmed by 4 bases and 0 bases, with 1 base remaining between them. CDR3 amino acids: CASSMNTEAFF. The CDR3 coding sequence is TGCGCCAGCAGCATGAACACTGAAGCTTTCTTT.

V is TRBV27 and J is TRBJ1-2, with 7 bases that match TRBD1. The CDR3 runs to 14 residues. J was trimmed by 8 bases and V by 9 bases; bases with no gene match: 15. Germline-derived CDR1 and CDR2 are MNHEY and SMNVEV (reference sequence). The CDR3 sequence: CASGAQGGAKGYTF. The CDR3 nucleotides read TGTGCCAGTGGTGCCCAGGGGGGCGCTAAAGGCTACACCTTC.

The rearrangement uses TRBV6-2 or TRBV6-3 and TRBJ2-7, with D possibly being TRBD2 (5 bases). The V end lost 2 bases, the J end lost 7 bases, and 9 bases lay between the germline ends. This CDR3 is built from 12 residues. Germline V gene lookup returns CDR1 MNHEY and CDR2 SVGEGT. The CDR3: CASSYRPGEQYF. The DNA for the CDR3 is TGTGCCAGCAGTTACAGACCGGGGGAGCAGTACTTC.

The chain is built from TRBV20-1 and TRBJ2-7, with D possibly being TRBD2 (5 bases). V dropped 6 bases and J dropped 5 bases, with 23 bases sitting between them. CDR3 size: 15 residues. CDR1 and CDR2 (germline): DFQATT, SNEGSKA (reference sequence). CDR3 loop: CSARRPTGSSHEQYF. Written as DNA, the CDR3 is TGCAGTGCGCGTAGACCCACGGGGAGCAGCCACGAGCAGTACTTC.

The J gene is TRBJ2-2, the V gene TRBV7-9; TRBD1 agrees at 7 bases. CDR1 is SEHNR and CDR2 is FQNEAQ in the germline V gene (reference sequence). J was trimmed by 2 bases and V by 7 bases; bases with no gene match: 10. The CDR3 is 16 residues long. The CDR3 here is CASINTGAKNTGELFF. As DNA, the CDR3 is TGTGCCAGCATAAACACAGGGGCCAAAAACACCGGGGAGCTGTTTTTT.

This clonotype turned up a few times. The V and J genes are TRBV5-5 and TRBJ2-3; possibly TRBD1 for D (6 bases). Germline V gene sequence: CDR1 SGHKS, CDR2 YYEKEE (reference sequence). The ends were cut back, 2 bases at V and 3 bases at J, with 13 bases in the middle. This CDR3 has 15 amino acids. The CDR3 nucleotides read TGTGCCAGCAGCTTTAGGTGGCAGGGGACAGATACGCAGTATTTT. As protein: CASSFRWQGTDTQYF.

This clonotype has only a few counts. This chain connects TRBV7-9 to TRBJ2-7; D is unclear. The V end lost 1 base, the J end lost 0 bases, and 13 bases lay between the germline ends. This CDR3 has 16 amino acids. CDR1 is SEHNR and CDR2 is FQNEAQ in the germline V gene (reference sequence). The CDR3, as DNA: TGTGCCAGCAGCTTAGGGAGCTTGAGGAGCTCCTACGAGCAGTACTTC. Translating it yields CASSLGSLRSSYEQYF.

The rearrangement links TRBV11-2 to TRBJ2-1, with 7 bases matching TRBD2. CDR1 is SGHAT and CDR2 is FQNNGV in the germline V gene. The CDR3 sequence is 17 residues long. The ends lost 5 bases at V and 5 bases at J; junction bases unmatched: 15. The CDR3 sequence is CASSARPPSGSHNEQFF. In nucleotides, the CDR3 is TGTGCCAGCAGCGCTCGCCCTCCTAGCGGTTCTCACAATGAGCAGTTCTTC.

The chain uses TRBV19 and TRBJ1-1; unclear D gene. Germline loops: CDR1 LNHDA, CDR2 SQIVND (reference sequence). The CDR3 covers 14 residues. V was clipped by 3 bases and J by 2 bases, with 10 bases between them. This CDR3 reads CASSIWQLNTEAFF. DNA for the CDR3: TGTGCCAGTAGTATCTGGCAGCTTAACACTGAAGCTTTCTTT. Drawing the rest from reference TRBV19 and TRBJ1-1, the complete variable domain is DGGITQSPKYLFRKEGQNVTLSCEQNLNHDAMYWYRQDPGQGLRLIYYSQIVNDFQKGDIAEGYSVSREKKESFPLTVTSAQKNPTAFYLCASSIWQLNTEAFFGQGTRLTVV.

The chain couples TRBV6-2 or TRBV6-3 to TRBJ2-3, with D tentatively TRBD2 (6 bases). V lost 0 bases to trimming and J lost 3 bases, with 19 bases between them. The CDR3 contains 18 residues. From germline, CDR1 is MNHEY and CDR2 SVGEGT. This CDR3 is CASSYSENRETRTDTQYF. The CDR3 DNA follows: TGTGCCAGCAGTTACTCAGAAAACCGGGAGACCAGGACAGATACGCAGTATTTT.

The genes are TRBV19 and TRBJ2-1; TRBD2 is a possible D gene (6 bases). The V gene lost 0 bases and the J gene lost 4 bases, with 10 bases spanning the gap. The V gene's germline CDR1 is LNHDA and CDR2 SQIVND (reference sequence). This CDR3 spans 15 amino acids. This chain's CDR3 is CASSIEAGTYNEQFF. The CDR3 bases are TGTGCCAGTAGTATAGAGGCGGGGACTTACAATGAGCAGTTCTTC.

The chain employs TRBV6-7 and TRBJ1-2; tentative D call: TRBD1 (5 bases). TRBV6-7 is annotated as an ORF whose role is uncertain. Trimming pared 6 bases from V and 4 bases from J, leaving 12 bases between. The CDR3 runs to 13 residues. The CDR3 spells CASRQGSTYGYTF. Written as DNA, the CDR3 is TGTGCCAGCAGGCAGGGTTCGACCTATGGCTACACCTTC.

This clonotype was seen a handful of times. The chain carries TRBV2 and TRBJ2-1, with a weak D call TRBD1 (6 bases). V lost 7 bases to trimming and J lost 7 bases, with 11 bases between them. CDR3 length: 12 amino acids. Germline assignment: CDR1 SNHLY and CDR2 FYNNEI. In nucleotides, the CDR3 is TGTGCCAGCAAGCCACAGGGTAATGAGCAGTTCTTC. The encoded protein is CASKPQGNEQFF. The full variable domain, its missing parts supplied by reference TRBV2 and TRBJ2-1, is EPEVTQTPSHQVTQMGQEVILRCVPISNHLYFYWYRQILGQKVEFLVSFYNNEISEKSEIFDDQFSVERPDGSNFTLKIRSTKLEDSAMYFCASKPQGNEQFFGPGTRLTVL.

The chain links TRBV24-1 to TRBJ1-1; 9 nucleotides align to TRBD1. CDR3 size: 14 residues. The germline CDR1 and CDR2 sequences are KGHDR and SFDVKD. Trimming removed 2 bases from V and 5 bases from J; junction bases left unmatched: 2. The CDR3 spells CATSDSGTGTEAFF. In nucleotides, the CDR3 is TGTGCCACCAGTGATTCCGGGACAGGGACTGAAGCTTTCTTT.

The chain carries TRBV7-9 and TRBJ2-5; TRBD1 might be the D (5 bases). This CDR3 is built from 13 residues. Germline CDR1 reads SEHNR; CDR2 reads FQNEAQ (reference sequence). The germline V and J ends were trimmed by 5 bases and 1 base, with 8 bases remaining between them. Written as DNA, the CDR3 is TGTGCCAGCAGCCGACAGAGCCAAGAGACCCAGTACTTC. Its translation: CASSRQSQETQYF.

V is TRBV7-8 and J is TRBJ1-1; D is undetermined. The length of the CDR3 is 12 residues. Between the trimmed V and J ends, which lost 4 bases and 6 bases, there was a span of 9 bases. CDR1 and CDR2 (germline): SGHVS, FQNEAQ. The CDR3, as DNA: TGTGCCAGCAGCTCCATCGGGGCTGAAGCTTTCTTT. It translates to CASSSIGAEAFF. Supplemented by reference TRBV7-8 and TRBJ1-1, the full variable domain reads GAGVSQSPRYKVAKRGQDVALRCDPISGHVSLFWYQQALGQGPEFLTYFQNEAQLDKSGLPSDRFFAERPEGSVSTLKIQRTQQEDSAVYLCASSSIGAEAFFGQGTRLTVV.

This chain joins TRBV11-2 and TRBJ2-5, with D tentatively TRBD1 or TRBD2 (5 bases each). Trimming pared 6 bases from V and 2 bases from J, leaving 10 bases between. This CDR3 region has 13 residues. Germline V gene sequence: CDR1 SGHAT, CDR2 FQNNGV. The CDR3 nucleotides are TGTGCCAGCAGTCAGGGAGAGCAAGAGACCCAGTACTTC. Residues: CASSQGEQETQYF.

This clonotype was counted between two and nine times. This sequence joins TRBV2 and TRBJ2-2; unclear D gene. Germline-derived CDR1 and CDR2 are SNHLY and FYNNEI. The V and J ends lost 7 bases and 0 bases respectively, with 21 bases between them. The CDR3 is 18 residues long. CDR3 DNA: TGTGCCAGCACTGATTCCTTGTATGTGACAACGAACACCGGGGAGCTGTTTTTT. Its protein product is CASTDSLYVTTNTGELFF.

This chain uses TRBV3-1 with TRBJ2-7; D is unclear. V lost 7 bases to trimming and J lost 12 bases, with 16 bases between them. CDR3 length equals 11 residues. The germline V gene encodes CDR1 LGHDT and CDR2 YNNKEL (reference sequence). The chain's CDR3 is CASIGSAALYF. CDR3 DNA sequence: TGTGCCAGCATAGGATCCGCGGCTCTGTACTTC.

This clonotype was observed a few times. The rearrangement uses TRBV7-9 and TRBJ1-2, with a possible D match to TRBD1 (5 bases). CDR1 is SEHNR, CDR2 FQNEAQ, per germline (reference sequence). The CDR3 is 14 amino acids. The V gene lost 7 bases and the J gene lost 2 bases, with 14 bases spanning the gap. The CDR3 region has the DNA TGTGCCAGCACCCTGGGGGGGACCAACTATGGCTACACCTTC. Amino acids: CASTLGGTNYGYTF. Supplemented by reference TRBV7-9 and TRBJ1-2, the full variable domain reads DTGVSQNPRHKITKRGQNVTFRCDPISEHNRLYWYRQTLGQGPEFLTYFQNEAQLEKSRLLSDRFSAERPKGSFSTLEIQRTEQGDSAMYLCASTLGGTNYGYTFGSGTRLTVV.

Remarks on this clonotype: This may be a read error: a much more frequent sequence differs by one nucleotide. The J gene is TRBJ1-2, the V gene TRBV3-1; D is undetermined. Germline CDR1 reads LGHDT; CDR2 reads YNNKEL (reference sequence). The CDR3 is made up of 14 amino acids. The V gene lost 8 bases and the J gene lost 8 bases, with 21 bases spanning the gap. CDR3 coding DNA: TGTGCCAGCGGTAACCAAGGACGGGTTAAAGGCTACACCTTC. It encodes CASGNQGRVKGYTF.

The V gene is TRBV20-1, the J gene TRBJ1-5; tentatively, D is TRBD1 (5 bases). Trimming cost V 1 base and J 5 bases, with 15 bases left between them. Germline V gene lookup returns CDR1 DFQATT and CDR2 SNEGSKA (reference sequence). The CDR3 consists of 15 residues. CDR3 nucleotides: TGCAGTGCTAGAGTTTCCGGGGGTAGGCATCAGCCCCAGCATTTT. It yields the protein CSARVSGGRHQPQHF.

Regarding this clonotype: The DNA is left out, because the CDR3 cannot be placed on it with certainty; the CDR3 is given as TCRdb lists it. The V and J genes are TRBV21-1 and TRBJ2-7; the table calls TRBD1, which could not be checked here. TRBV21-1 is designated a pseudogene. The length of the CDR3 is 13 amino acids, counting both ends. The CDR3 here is CAWGQGSYYEQYF.

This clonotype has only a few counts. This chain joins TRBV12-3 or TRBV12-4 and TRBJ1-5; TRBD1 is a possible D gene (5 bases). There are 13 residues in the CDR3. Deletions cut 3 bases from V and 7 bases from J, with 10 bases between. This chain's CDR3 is CASSFREEQPQHF. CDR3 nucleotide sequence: TGTGCCAGCAGTTTCAGGGAAGAGCAGCCCCAGCATTTT.

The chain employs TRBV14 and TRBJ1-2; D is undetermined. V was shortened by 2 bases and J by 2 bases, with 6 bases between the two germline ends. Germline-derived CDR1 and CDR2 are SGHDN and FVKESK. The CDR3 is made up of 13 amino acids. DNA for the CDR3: TGTGCCAGCAGCCAACAGCCCAACTATGGCTACACCTTC. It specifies CASSQQPNYGYTF. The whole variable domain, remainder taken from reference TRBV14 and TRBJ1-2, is EAGVTQFPSHSVIEKGQTVTLRCDPISGHDNLYWYRRVMGKEIKFLLHFVKESKQDESGMPNNRFLAERTGGTYSTLKVQPAELEDSGVYFCASSQQPNYGYTFGSGTRLTVV.

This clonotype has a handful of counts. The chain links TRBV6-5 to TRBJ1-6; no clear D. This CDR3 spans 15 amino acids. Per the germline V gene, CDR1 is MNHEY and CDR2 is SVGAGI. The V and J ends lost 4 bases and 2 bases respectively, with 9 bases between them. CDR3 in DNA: TGTGCCAGCAGTTCGGAGAAGCCCTATAATTCACCCCTCCACTTT. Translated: CASSSEKPYNSPLHF.

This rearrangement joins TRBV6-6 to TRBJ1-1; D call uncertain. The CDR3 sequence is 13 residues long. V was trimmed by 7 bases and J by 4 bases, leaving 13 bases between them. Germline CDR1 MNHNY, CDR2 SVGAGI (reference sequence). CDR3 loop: CASKAPSGTEAFF. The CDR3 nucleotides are TGTGCCAGCAAGGCCCCGTCCGGCACTGAAGCTTTCTTT.

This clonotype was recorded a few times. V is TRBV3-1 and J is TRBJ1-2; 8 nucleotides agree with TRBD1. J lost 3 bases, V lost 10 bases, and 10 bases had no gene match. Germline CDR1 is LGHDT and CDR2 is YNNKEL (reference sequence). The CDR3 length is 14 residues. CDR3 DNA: TGTGCCACCGCAGGGACAGGCGTACACTATGGCTACACCTTC. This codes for CATAGTGVHYGYTF.

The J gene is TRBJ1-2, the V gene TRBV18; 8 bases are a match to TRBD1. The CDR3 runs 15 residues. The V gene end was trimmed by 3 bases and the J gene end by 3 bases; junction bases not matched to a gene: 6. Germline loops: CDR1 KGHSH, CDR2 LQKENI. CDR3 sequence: CASSPQGAGDYGYTF. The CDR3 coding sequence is TGTGCCAGCTCACCTCAGGGGGCGGGCGACTATGGCTACACCTTC.